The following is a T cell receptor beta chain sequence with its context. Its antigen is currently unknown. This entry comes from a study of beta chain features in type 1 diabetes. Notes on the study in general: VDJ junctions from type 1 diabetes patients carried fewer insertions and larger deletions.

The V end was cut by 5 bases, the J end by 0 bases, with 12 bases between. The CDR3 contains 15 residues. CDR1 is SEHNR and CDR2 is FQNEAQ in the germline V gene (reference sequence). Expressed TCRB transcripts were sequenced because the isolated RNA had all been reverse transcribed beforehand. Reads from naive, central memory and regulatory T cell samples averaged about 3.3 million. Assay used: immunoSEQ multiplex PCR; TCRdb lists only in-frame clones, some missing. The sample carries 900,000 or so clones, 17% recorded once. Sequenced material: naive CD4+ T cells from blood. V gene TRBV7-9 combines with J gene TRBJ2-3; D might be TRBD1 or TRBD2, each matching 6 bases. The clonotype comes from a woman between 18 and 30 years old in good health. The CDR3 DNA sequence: TGTGCCAGCAGCGCAAGGGGGGCTAGCACAGATACGCAGTATTTT. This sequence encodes CASSARGASTDTQYF.